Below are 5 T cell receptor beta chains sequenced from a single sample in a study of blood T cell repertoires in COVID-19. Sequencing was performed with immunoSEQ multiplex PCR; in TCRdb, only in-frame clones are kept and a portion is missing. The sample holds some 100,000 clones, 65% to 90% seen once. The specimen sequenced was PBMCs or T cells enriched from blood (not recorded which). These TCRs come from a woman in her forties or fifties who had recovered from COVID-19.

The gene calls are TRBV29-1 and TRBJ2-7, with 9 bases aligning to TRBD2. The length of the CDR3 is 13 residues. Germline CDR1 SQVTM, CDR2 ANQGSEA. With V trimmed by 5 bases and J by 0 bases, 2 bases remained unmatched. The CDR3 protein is CSVPAGGSYEQYF. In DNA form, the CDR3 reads TGCAGCGTTCCAGCGGGAGGCTCCTACGAGCAGTACTTC.

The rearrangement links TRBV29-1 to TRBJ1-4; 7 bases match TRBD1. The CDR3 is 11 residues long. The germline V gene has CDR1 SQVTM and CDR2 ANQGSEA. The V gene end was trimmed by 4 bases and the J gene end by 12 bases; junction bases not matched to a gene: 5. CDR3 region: CSVGRGQELFF. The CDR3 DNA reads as TGCAGCGTTGGGAGGGGGCAGGAACTGTTTTTT.

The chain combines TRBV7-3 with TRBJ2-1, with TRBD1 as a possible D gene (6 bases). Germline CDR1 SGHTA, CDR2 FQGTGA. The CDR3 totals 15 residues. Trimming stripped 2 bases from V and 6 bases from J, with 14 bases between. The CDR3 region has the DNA TGTGCCAGCAGCTTAGGCACCCAGGGGTCCAATGAGCAGTTCTTC. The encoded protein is CASSLGTQGSNEQFF.

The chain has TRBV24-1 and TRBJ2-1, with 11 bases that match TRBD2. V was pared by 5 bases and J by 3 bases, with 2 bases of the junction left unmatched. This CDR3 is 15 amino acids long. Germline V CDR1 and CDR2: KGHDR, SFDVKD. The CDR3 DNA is TGTGCCACCAGTGGGCTAGCGGGGGGCTACAATGAGCAGTTCTTC. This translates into CATSGLAGGYNEQFF.

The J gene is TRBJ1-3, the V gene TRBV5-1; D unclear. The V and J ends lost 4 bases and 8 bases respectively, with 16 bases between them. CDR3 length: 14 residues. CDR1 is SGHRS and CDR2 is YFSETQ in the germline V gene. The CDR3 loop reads CASSPSDSTHTIYF. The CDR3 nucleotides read TGCGCCAGCAGCCCTTCGGACTCGACCCACACCATATATTTT.